The clone carrying this T cell receptor (beta chain) was detected a few times. The data were obtained in a study of blood T cell repertoires in COVID-19. The wider study: Specimens from acute and convalescent COVID-19 originated in the United States, Italy and Spain. T cells, B-cell-depleted T cells, or PBMCs supplied cDNA or gDNA.

Original methodology: Reference gene primer amplification in the assay estimated nucleated cell counts. Profiling relied on immunoSEQ multiplex PCR, and the TCRdb table lists in-frame clones only, not all of them. V, J and clone size were drawn from that table, and D and trimming were deduced from the DNA. The sample lists 55,000 to 75,000 clones, approximately 90% occurring once. V lost 0 bases and J 8 bases, leaving 7 bases between the germline ends. The CDR3 sequence is 13 residues long. CDR1 and CDR2 (germline): LGHNA, YNFKEQ. The rearrangement uses TRBV4-2 and TRBJ1-4; no definite D call. The source of this sequence is a human donor in a cohort sampled during active COVID-19. Material for sequencing was peripheral blood. CDR3 coding DNA: TGTGCCAGCAGCCAAGATTCGGAGGAAAAACTGTTTTTT. It codes for CASSQDSEEKLFF.